This T cell receptor beta chain was sequenced for a study of cytomegalovirus exposure and HLA in healthy donors. Whole-study context: Roughly 80 million unique TCRs from HLA-typed donors made up an early data release.

The study's findings and limits: Owing to their indistinguishability, certain V segments, notably TRBV6-2 and TRBV6-3, were excluded.

The CDR3 length is 16 residues. CDR1 and CDR2 (germline): GTSNPN, SVGIG (reference sequence). Trimming took off 0 bases at V and 9 bases at J, with 18 bases between the two ends. 60 Vbeta and 13 Jbeta primers were used in PCR. Measured with immunoSEQ multiplex PCR; TCRdb has only the in-frame clones, and not every one. The sample has about 60,000 clones, almost 75% seen once; the top ten hold approximately 5.5%. Concerning this clone: What it recognizes is unknown.

The chain has TRBV30 and TRBJ1-6; the D is unclear. The sequence was obtained from a man over 45 in good health and CMV-seronegative. Sequencing was done on a sample of PBMCs. In DNA, the CDR3 is TGTGCCTGGAGTGTGATTAGCACGCTACTACCTTCACCCCTCCACTTT. It is translated as CAWSVISTLLPSPLHF.